This T cell receptor (beta chain) came from a study of T cell changes during pregnancy in multiple sclerosis. TCRdb keeps only in-frame clones here, not all; method: immunoSEQ multiplex PCR. The data show some 42,000 clones, with about 85% seen just once and approximately 1% held by the top ten. Trimming took off 4 bases at V and 10 bases at J, with 20 bases between the two ends. This CDR3 spans 15 amino acids. Germline V lookup: CDR1 MDHEN, CDR2 SYDVKM. The sequencing here drew on CD4+ T cells from peripheral blood mononuclear cells, taken after pregnancy. This chain uses TRBV28 with TRBJ1-5; the D gene is possibly TRBD1 (6 bases). The receptor comes from a female donor with multiple sclerosis, enrolled in a pregnancy study. CDR3 protein: CASSWWAGAQGPQHF. The CDR3 DNA sequence: TGTGCCAGCAGTTGGTGGGCAGGGGCCCAAGGACCCCAGCATTTT.